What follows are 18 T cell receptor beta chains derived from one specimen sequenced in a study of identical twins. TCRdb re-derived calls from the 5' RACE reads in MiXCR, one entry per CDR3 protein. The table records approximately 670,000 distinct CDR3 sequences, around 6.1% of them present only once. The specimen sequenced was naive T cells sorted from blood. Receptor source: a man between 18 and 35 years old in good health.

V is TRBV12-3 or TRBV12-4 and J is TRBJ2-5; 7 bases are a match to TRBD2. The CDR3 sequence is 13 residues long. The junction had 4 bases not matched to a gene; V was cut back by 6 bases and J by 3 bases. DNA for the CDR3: TGTGCCAGCAGGTCTGGGGGGGAAGAGACCCAGTACTTC. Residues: CASRSGGEETQYF.

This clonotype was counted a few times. The DNA for the CDR3 is TGTGCCAGCAGCTCGAGGGACCTCCAGAGTCGCGAGCAGTACGTC. Its translation: CASSSRDLQSREQYV. The chain combines TRBV11-2 with TRBJ2-7; D may correspond to TRBD1 or TRBD2 (5 bases each). Germline CDR1 reads SGHAT; CDR2 reads FQNNGV. V was cut by 4 bases and J by 6 bases, with 19 bases left in between. This CDR3 is 15 amino acids long.

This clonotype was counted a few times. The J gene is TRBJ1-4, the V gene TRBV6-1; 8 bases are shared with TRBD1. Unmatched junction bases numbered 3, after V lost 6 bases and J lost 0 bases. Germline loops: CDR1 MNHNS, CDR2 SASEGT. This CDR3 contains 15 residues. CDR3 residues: CASRTGEATNEKLFF. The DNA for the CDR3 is TGTGCCAGCAGGACAGGGGAGGCAACTAATGAAAAACTGTTTTTT.

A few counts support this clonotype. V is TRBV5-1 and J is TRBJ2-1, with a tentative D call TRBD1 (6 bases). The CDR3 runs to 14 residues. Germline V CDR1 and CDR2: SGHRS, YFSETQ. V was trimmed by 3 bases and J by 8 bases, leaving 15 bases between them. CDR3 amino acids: CASSSETGIDEQFF. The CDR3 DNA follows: TGCGCCAGCAGCTCTGAAACAGGGATAGATGAGCAGTTCTTC.

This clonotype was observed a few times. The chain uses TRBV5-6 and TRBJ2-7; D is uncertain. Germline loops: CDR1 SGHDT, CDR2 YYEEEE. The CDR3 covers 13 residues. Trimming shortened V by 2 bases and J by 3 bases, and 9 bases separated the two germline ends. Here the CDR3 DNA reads TGTGCCAGCAGCTTAAGGGAATACTACGAGCAGTACGTC. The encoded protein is CASSLREYYEQYV.

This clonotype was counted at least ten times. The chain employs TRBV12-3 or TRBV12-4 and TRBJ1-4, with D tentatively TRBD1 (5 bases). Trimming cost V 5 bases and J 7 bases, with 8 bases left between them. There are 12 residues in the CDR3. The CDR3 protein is CASSPRAEKLFF. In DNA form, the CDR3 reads TGTGCCAGCAGTCCCAGGGCTGAAAAACTGTTTTTT.

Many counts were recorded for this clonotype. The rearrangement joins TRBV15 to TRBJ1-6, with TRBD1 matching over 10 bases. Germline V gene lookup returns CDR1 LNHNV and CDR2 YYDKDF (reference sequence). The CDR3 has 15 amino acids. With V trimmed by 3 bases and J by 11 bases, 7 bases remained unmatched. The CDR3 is CATSSSGTGETPLHF. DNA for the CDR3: TGTGCCACCAGCAGTTCCGGGACAGGGGAAACACCCCTCCACTTT.

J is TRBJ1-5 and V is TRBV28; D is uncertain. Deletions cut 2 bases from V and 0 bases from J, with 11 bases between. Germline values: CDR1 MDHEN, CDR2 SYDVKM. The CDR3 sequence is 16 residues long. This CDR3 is CASSLTSWYSNQPQHF. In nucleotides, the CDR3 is TGTGCCAGCAGTTTAACAAGTTGGTATAGCAATCAGCCCCAGCATTTT.

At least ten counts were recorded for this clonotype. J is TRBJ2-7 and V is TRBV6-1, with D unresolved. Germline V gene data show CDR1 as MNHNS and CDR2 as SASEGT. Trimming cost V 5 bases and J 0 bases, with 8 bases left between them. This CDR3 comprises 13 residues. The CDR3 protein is CASSLIRSYEQYF. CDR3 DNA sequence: TGTGCCAGCAGTCTGATTCGCTCCTACGAGCAGTACTTC.

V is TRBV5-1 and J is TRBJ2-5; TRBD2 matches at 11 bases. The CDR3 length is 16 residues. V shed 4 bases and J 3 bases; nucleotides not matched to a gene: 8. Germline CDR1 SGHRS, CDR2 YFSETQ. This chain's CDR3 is CASSRYGTSGKETQYF. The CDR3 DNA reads TGCGCCAGCAGCCGTTATGGGACTAGCGGAAAAGAGACCCAGTACTTC.

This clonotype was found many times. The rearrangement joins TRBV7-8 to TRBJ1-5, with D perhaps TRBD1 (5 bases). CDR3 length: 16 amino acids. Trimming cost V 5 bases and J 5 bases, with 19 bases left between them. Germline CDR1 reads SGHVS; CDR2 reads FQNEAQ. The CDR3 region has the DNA TGTGCCAGCAGCCCACTTCAGGGTGACCCCGATCAGCCCCAGCATTTT. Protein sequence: CASSPLQGDPDQPQHF.

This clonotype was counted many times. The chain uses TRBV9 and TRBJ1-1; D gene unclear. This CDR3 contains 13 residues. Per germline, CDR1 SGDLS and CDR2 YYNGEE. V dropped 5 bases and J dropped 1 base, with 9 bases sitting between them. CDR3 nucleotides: TGTGCCAGCAGGTCAGAGGGGAACACTGAAGCTTTCTTT. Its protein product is CASRSEGNTEAFF. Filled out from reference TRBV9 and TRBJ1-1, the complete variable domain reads DSGVTQTPKHLITATGQRVTLRCSPRSGDLSVYWYQQSLDQGLQFLIQYYNGEERAKGNILERFSAQQFPDLHSELNLSSLELGDSALYFCASRSEGNTEAFFGQGTRLTVV.

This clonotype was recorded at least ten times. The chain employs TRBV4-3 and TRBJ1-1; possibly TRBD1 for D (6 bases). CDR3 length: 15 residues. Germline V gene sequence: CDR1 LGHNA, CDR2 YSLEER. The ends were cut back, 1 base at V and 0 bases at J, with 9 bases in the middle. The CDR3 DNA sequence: TGCGCCAGCAGCCAAGTCGGGACAATGAACACTGAAGCTTTCTTT. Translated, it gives CASSQVGTMNTEAFF.

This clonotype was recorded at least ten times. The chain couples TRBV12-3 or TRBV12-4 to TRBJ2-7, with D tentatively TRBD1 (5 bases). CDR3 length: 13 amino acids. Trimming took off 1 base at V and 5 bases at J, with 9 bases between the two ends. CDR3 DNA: TGTGCCAGCAGTTTAGGGCAGGGCCACGAGCAGTACTTC. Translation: CASSLGQGHEQYF.

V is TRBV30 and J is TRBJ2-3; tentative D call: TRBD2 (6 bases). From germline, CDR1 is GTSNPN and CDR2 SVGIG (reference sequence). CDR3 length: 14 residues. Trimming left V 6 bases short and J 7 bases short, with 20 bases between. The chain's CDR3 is CACKIKGGSHTQYF. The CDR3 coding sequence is TGTGCCTGCAAAATCAAGGGAGGTTCACATACGCAGTATTTT.

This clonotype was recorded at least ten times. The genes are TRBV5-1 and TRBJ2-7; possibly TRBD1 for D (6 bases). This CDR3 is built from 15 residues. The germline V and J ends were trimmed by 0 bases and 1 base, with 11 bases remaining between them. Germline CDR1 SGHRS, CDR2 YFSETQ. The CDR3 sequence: CASSLVAGDSYEQYF. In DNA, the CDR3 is TGCGCCAGCAGCTTGGTAGCAGGGGATTCCTACGAGCAGTACTTC.

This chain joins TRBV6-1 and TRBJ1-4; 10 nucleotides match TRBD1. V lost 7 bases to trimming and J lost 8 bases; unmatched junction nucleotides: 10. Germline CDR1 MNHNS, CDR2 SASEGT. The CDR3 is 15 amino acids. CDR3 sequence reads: CASNAPDRGYEKLFF. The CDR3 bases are TGTGCCAGCAACGCCCCGGACAGGGGGTACGAAAAACTGTTTTTT.

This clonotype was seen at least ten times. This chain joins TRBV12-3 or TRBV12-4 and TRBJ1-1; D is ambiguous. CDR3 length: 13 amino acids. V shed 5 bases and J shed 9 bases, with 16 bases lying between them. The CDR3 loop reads CASSRLEGSKAFF. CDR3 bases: TGTGCCAGCAGTCGGTTGGAGGGATCGAAAGCTTTCTTT.